This T cell receptor beta chain is from a study of technical replicates of blood from a handful of donors. The data were produced by immunoSEQ multiplex PCR, yet TCRdb's version contains in-frame clones alone and is incomplete. The sample yields under 95,000 clones, about 96% seen once. The CDR3 has 14 amino acids. The germline V gene encodes CDR1 SGDLS and CDR2 YYNGEE. V was cut by 0 bases and J by 5 bases, with 12 bases left in between. The rearrangement links TRBV9 to TRBJ2-7; TRBD1 is a possible D gene (5 bases). Sample: T cells isolated from PBMCs. This TCR was sampled from a human donor in good health. The CDR3 region is CASSVDARVHEQYF. For the CDR3, the DNA is TGTGCCAGCAGCGTAGATGCCAGGGTCCACGAGCAGTACTTC.